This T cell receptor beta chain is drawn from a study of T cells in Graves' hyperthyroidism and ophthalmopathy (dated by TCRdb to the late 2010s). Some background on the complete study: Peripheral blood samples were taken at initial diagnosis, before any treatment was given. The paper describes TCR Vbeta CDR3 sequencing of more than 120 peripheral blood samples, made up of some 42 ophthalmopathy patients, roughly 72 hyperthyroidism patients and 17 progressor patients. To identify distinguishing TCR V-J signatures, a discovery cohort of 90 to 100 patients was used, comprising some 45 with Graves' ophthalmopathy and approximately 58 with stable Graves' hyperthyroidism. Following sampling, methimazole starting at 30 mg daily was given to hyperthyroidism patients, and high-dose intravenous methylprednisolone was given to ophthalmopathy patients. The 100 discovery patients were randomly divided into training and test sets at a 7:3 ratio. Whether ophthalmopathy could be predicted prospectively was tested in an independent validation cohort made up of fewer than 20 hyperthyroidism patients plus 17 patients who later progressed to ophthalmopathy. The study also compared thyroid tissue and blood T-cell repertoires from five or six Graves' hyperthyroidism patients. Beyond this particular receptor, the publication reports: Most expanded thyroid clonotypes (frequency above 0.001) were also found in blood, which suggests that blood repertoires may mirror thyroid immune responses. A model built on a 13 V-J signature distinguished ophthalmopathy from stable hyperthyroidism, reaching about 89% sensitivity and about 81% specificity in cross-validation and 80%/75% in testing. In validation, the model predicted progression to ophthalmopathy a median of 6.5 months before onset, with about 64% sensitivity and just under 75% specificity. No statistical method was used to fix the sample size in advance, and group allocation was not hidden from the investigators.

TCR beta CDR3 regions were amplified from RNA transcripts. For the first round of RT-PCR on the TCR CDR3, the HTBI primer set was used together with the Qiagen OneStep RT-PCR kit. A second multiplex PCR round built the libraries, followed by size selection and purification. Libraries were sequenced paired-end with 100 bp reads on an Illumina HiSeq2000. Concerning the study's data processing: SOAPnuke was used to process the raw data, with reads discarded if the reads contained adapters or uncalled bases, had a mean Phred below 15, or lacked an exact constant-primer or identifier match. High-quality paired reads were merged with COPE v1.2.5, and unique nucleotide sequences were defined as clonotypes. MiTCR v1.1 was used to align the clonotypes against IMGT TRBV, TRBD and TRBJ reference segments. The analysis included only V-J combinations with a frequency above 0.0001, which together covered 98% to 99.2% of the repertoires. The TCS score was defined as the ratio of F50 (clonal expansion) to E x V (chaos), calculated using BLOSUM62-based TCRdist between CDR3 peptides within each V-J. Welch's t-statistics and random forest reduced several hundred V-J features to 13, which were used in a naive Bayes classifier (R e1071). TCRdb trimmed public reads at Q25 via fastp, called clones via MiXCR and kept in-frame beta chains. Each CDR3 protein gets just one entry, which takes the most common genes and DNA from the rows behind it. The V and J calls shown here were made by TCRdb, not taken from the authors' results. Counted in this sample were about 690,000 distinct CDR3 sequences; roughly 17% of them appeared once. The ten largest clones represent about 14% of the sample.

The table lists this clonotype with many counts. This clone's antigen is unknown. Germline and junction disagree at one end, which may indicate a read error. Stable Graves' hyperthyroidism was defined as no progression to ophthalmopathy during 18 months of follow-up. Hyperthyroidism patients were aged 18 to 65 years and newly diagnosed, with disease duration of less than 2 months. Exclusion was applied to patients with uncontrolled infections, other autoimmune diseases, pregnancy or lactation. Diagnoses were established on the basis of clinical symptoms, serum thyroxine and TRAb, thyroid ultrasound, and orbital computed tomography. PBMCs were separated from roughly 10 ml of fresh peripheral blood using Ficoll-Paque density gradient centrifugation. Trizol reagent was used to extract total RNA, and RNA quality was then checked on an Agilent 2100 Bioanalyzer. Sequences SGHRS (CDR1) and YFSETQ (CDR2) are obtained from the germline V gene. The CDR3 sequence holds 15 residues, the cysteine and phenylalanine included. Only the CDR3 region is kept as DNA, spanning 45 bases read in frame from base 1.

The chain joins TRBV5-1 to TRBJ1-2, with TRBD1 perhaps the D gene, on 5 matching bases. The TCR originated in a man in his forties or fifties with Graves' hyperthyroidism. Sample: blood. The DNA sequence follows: TGCGCCAGCAGATTGGGGGGTACTCGAGACTATGGCTACACCTTC. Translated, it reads CASRLGGTRDYGYTF.